One sample yielded the 32 T cell receptor beta chains listed below, sequenced in a study of blood T cells in healthy people across ages. The authors ran a second PCR of about 6 to 11 cycles using a sample-barcoded 5' primer and a J-beta primer mix. Each CDR3 protein is one row after TCRdb ran MiXCR on the 5' RACE reads. The repertoire consists of about 1.4 million distinct CDR3 sequences, with almost 60% occurring once and the leading ten covering about 6.7%. The sequencing input was blood. All receptors derive from a man aged 18 to 29 in good health.

V usage is TRBV7-9 and J usage is TRBJ2-6; the D is unclear. The germline CDR1 and CDR2 sequences are SEHNR and FQNEAQ (reference sequence). The CDR3 contains 17 residues. Trimming pared 4 bases from V and 0 bases from J, leaving 13 bases between. The CDR3 coding sequence is TGTGCCAGCAGCTCTGTCGACCGAAACTCTGGGGCCAACGTCCTGACTTTC. The encoded protein is CASSSVDRNSGANVLTF.

The rearrangement links TRBV28 to TRBJ2-3; 7 nucleotides agree with TRBD1. Germline loops: CDR1 MDHEN, CDR2 SYDVKM. This CDR3 has 18 amino acids. V dropped 6 bases and J dropped 0; count of bases not matched to a gene: 15. CDR3 loop: CASSLPLRDSFSTDTQYF. CDR3 sequence (DNA): TGTGCCAGCAGCCTCCCTCTCAGGGACAGCTTTAGCACAGATACGCAGTATTTT. Together with reference TRBV28 and TRBJ2-3, the CDR3 gives the full variable domain: DVKVTQSSRYLVKRTGEKVFLECVQDMDHENMFWYRQDPGLGLRLIYFSYDVKMKEKGDIPEGYSVSREKKERFSLILESASTNQTSMYLCASSLPLRDSFSTDTQYFGPGTRLTVL.

This clonotype has just one count. The rearrangement links TRBV27 to TRBJ2-1; D may be TRBD1 or TRBD2 (6 bases each). Trimming shortened V by 4 bases and J by 6 bases, and 13 bases separated the two germline ends. CDR3 length: 14 residues. From germline, CDR1 is MNHEY and CDR2 SMNVEV (reference sequence). The CDR3 coding sequence is TGTGCCAGCAGTTGGGGGGCGCGGACCAATGAGCAGTTCTTC. Its translation: CASSWGARTNEQFF.

This clonotype was recorded a few times. The chain combines TRBV28 with TRBJ2-3; the D is unclear. V shed 4 bases and J shed 3 bases, with 20 bases lying between them. Germline lookup yields CDR1 MDHEN and CDR2 SYDVKM. The CDR3 totals 17 residues. As DNA, the CDR3 is TGTGCCAGCAGTTCCCCCTCCTCGATCAAGATTACAGATACGCAGTATTTT. It translates to CASSSPSSIKITDTQYF.

V usage is TRBV29-1 and J usage is TRBJ2-7, with 10 bases that match TRBD2. The CDR3 length is 13 residues. Germline V lookup: CDR1 SQVTM, CDR2 ANQGSEA. J lost 5 bases, V lost 6 bases, and 7 bases had no gene match. CDR3 in amino acids: CSVEGLAKNEQYF. In DNA, the CDR3 is TGCAGCGTCGAGGGACTAGCGAAGAACGAGCAGTACTTC.

This clonotype was seen more than once but under ten times. The chain carries TRBV6-5 and TRBJ2-7, with TRBD1 as a possible D gene (7 bases). The CDR3 is 15 amino acids. The V end lost 4 bases, the J end lost 2 bases, and 15 bases lay between the germline ends. Germline CDR1 and CDR2: MNHEY and SVGAGI. The CDR3 here is CASSSAGQPTYEQYF. The CDR3 DNA sequence: TGTGCCAGCAGTTCCGCGGGACAGCCAACCTACGAGCAGTACTTC.

A remark on this clonotype: The germline gene is not matched at one end of the junction; a read error may be the cause. The chain has TRBV4-1 and TRBJ2-7; 10 bases match TRBD2. The CDR3 totals 15 residues. Germline values: CDR1 MGHRA, CDR2 YSYEKL. For the CDR3, the DNA is TGCGCCGGCAGCCAGTCAGGGACTAGCGACTACGAGCAGTACTTC. Protein product: CAGSQSGTSDYEQYF.

CDR3 nucleotides: TGCGCCAGCAGTGATTGGGACGCTCAGAGTTCACCCCTCCACTTT. As protein: CASSDWDAQSSPLHF. V is TRBV10-2 and J is TRBJ1-6; tentatively, D is TRBD1 (5 bases). Per germline, CDR1 WSHSY and CDR2 SAAADI. CDR3 length: 15 residues. V dropped 3 bases and J dropped 9 bases, with 15 bases sitting between them.

V usage is TRBV25-1 and J usage is TRBJ1-2, with TRBD1 matching 9 bases. Losses at the gene ends were 8 bases for V and 6 bases for J; bases not matched to a gene: 16. The germline V gene encodes CDR1 MGHDK and CDR2 SYGVNS. This CDR3 has 16 residues. In DNA, the CDR3 is TGTGCCAGCTGGGGGGGGACAGGGAGTGAGGTAAATGGCTACACCTTC. Translated, it gives CASWGGTGSEVNGYTF.

This clonotype was counted between two and nine times. V is TRBV5-1 and J is TRBJ1-2; 7 nucleotides line up with TRBD1. The CDR3 runs to 15 residues. The V and J ends lost 0 bases and 2 bases, in that order; junction bases with no gene match: 4. Germline V gene sequence: CDR1 SGHRS, CDR2 YFSETQ. CDR3 sequence: CASSLAGQINYGYTF. The CDR3 DNA follows: TGCGCCAGCAGCTTGGCGGGACAGATAAACTATGGCTACACCTTC. The full variable domain, completed using reference TRBV5-1 and TRBJ1-2, is KAGVTQTPRYLIKTRGQQVTLSCSPISGHRSVSWYQQTPGQGLQFLFEYFSETQRNKGNFPGRFSGRQFSNSRSEMNVSTLELGDSALYLCASSLAGQINYGYTFGSGTRLTVV.

The chain recombines TRBV20-1 with TRBJ1-1; D unresolved. Germline V CDR1 and CDR2: DFQATT, SNEGSKA (reference sequence). V lost 2 bases, J lost 0 bases, and 7 bases lay in between. The CDR3 spans 13 residues. The CDR3 sequence: CSARLGLNTEAFF. The CDR3 DNA reads TGCAGTGCTAGATTGGGTCTGAACACTGAAGCTTTCTTT.

The genes are TRBV3-1 and TRBJ1-1; D may be TRBD1 (5 bases). The CDR3 sequence is 15 residues long. The V gene lost 4 bases and the J gene lost 1 base, with 13 bases spanning the gap. Germline-derived CDR1 and CDR2 are LGHDT and YNNKEL (reference sequence). CDR3 DNA: TGTGCCAGCAGCCCACACAGGAGACAGAACACTGAAGCTTTCTTT. Translated, it gives CASSPHRRQNTEAFF.

This clonotype was counted a few times. The DNA for the CDR3 is TGTGCCACCAGCAGAGGTGACAGGGTGCATGGCTACACCTTC. Residues: CATSRGDRVHGYTF. The V gene is TRBV15, the J gene TRBJ1-2; TRBD1 matches 7 bases. The CDR3 covers 14 residues. Germline CDR1 is LNHNV and CDR2 is YYDKDF (reference sequence). V lost 1 base, J lost 6 bases, and 5 bases stayed unmatched.

The chain carries TRBV4-1 and TRBJ1-6; no clear D gene. The CDR3 is 15 residues long. V was shortened by 2 bases and J by 5 bases, with 10 bases between the two germline ends. Germline CDR1 reads MGHRA; CDR2 reads YSYEKL. CDR3 in amino acids: CASSQSWGDNSPLHF. The CDR3, as DNA: TGCGCCAGCAGCCAATCATGGGGAGATAATTCACCCCTCCACTTT.

This clonotype appeared a few times. The chain has TRBV6-1 and TRBJ1-6, with unresolved D. The CDR3 is 11 amino acids. Germline V gene sequence: CDR1 MNHNS, CDR2 SASEGT. Trimming pared 3 bases from V and 9 bases from J, leaving 3 bases between. CDR3 DNA sequence: TGTGCCAGCAGTGACGTTTCACCCCTCCACTTT. Its protein product is CASSDVSPLHF.

The rearrangement uses TRBV20-1 and TRBJ2-3; D gene unclear. The CDR3 has 11 residues. Trimming took off 1 base at V and 4 bases at J, with 3 bases between the two ends. Germline CDR1 DFQATT, CDR2 SNEGSKA (reference sequence). The CDR3: CSARAPDTQYF. CDR3 coding DNA: TGCAGTGCTAGAGCGCCAGATACGCAGTATTTT.

This clonotype was seen more than once but under ten times. The chain recombines TRBV20-1 with TRBJ2-1, with D tentatively TRBD1 (5 bases). There are 16 residues in the CDR3. Looked up from germline, CDR1 is DFQATT and CDR2 is SNEGSKA (reference sequence). The V gene lost 5 bases and the J gene lost 0 bases, with 17 bases spanning the gap. The CDR3 coding sequence is TGCAGTGCTCCCAGGGAAGACGGAAGCTCCTACAATGAGCAGTTCTTC. Its protein is CSAPREDGSSYNEQFF.

V gene TRBV6-5 combines with J gene TRBJ2-7, with a weak D call TRBD1 (5 bases). This CDR3 is built from 15 residues. Germline V lookup: CDR1 MNHEY, CDR2 SVGAGI. V was pared by 2 bases and J by 0 bases, with 11 bases between. In DNA form, the CDR3 reads TGTGCCAGCAGTTACGGCGACAGAATCTCCTACGAGCAGTACTTC. Translating it yields CASSYGDRISYEQYF.

The J gene is TRBJ2-1, the V gene TRBV27; the match to TRBD2 covers 9 bases. V shed 6 bases and J 4 bases; nucleotides not matched to a gene: 10. This CDR3 comprises 16 residues. Germline assignment: CDR1 MNHEY and CDR2 SMNVEV (reference sequence). CDR3 coding DNA: TGTGCCAGCAGAGAATATAGCGGGAGTGGTTACAATGAGCAGTTCTTC. Residues: CASREYSGSGYNEQFF.

Comments on this clonotype: An end of the junction does not agree with germline; a read error may underlie this. V is TRBV29-1 and J is TRBJ2-3; 16 nucleotides agree with TRBD2. Germline V gene sequence: CDR1 SQVTM, CDR2 ANQGSEA. The CDR3 contains 17 residues. CDR3 sequence: CSGGGLAGGLFADTRYF. DNA for the CDR3: TGCAGCGGGGGGGGACTAGCGGGAGGGCTCTTTGCAGATACGCGGTATTTT.

The chain joins TRBV5-1 to TRBJ2-5; tentatively, D is TRBD1 (6 bases). Judging by the DNA end, TRBJ2-7 fits better; the J call may be wrong. Germline V CDR1 and CDR2: SGHRS, YFSETQ. This CDR3 is built from 15 residues. The CDR3 DNA sequence: TGCGCCAGCAGCTTGGCAGGGGTCCCCACCTACGAGCAGTACTTC. This gives the protein CASSLAGVPTYEQYF.

This rearrangement joins TRBV5-1 to TRBJ2-6, with D uncertain. Germline V gene sequence: CDR1 SGHRS, CDR2 YFSETQ. Deletions cut 3 bases from V and 0 bases from J, with 10 bases between. This CDR3 has 16 residues. CDR3 coding DNA: TGCGCCAGCAGCTCAAGACAAGCCTCTGGGGCCAACGTCCTGACTTTC. Translation: CASSSRQASGANVLTF.

This clonotype was observed a handful of times. This chain joins TRBV7-2 and TRBJ2-3; D uncertain. The CDR3 length is 14 residues. V dropped 7 bases and J dropped 1 base, with 12 bases sitting between them. Germline CDR1 and CDR2: SGHTA and FQGNSA. This chain's CDR3 is CASTTNAGTDTQYF. The DNA for the CDR3 is TGTGCCAGCACGACCAATGCGGGCACAGATACGCAGTATTTT.

J is TRBJ2-7 and V is TRBV4-1; D is ambiguous. Germline-derived CDR1 and CDR2 are MGHRA and YSYEKL. The CDR3 consists of 15 residues. V was cut by 1 base and J by 1 base, with 11 bases left in between. CDR3 loop: CASSQGEFGSYEQYF. The CDR3 DNA follows: TGCGCCAGCAGCCAAGGGGAATTCGGATCCTACGAGCAGTACTTC.

The rearrangement links TRBV11-2 to TRBJ2-7, with a tentative D call TRBD1 (6 bases). CDR3 length: 15 residues. Germline values: CDR1 SGHAT, CDR2 FQNNGV. Trimming took off 2 bases at V and 3 bases at J, with 14 bases between the two ends. The CDR3 DNA reads as TGTGCCAGCAGCTTACATGGGACAAGGGGCTACGAGCAGTACTTC. This translates into CASSLHGTRGYEQYF.

V is TRBV15 and J is TRBJ2-5, with D perhaps TRBD1 (6 bases). The CDR3 covers 15 residues. The germline CDR1 and CDR2 sequences are LNHNV and YYDKDF (reference sequence). The ends were cut back, 7 bases at V and 5 bases at J, with 20 bases in the middle. The CDR3 region has the DNA TGTGCCACCACTCCGCAGGGGAACATTGGGGAGACCCAGTACTTC. This gives the protein CATTPQGNIGETQYF.

V usage is TRBV4-1 and J usage is TRBJ2-1, with 8 bases matching TRBD2. In germline, CDR1 is MGHRA, CDR2 YSYEKL. The CDR3 covers 17 residues. V shed 3 bases, J shed 5 bases, and the junction held 12 bases outside the gene matches. DNA for the CDR3: TGCGCCAGCAGCCATGGGGGTCAGCGGGGGCGGGACAATGAGCAGTTCTTC. It encodes CASSHGGQRGRDNEQFF.

V and J are TRBV11-1 and TRBJ2-3, with a weak D call TRBD2 (6 bases). This CDR3 has 14 residues. The V gene lost 5 bases and the J gene lost 6 bases, with 15 bases spanning the gap. Germline V gene sequence: CDR1 SGHAT, CDR2 FQDESV (reference sequence). CDR3 sequence (DNA): TGTGCCAGCAGCGTAGTGGTCCGGGGGGATACGCAGTATTTT. It translates to CASSVVVRGDTQYF.

This clonotype was observed a single time. This chain links TRBV7-2 with TRBJ2-5; 8 bases agree with TRBD1. There are 14 residues in the CDR3. The germline V gene has CDR1 SGHTA and CDR2 FQGNSA. The CDR3 DNA sequence: TGTGCTTCCAAACAGGGGGGCCGGGGAGAGACCCAGTACTTC. Its protein product is CASKQGGRGETQYF.

This chain uses TRBV4-2 with TRBJ2-3; 16 positions match TRBD2. J gave up 3 bases and V 1 base, and 4 bases lay outside the gene matches. The CDR3 spans 18 residues. The germline V gene has CDR1 LGHNA and CDR2 YNFKEQ. CDR3 sequence (DNA): TGTGCCAGCAGCCAAGTGGGGACTAGCGGGAGGGGAACAGATACGCAGTATTTT. As protein: CASSQVGTSGRGTDTQYF.

This clonotype has only a few counts. The CDR3 spells CATSRDRNYGYTF. CDR3 sequence (DNA): TGTGCCACCAGCAGAGATAGGAACTATGGCTACACCTTC. The J gene is TRBJ1-2, the V gene TRBV15; D is unresolved. V was cut by 0 bases and J by 2 bases, with 4 bases left in between. The germline V gene has CDR1 LNHNV and CDR2 YYDKDF (reference sequence). The CDR3 length is 13 residues. The whole variable domain, remainder taken from reference TRBV15 and TRBJ1-2, is DAMVIQNPRYQVTQFGKPVTLSCSQTLNHNVMYWYQQKSSQAPKLLFHYYDKDFNNEADTPDNFQSRRPNTSFCFLDIRSPGLGDTAMYLCATSRDRNYGYTFGSGTRLTVV.

This clonotype appeared a single time. V is TRBV12-3 or TRBV12-4 and J is TRBJ2-5, with TRBD1 matching over 7 bases. The ends lost 6 bases at V and 2 bases at J; junction bases unmatched: 9. The CDR3 runs 15 residues. CDR3 in DNA: TGTGCCAGCAGGCCAGACAGGGTGGGGCAAGAGACCCAGTACTTC. Residues: CASRPDRVGQETQYF.